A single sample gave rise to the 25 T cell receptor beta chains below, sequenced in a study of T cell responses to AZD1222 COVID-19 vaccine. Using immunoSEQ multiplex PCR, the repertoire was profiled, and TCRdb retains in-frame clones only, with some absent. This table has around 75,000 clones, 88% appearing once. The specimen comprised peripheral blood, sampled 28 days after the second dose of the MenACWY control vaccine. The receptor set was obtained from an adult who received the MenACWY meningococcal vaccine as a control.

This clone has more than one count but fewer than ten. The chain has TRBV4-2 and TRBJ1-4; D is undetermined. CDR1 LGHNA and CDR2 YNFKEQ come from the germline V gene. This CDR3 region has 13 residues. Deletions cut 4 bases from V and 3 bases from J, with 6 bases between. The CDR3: CASSLTPNEKLFF. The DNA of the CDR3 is TGTGCCAGCAGCCTCACCCCTAATGAAAAACTGTTTTTT.

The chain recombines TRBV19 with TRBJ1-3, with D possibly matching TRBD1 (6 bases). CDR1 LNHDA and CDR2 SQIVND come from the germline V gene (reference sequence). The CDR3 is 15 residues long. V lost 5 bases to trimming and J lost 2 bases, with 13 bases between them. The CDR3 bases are TGTGCCAGTAGTTCTACAGGGTTCACTGGAAACACCATATATTTT. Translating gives CASSSTGFTGNTIYF.

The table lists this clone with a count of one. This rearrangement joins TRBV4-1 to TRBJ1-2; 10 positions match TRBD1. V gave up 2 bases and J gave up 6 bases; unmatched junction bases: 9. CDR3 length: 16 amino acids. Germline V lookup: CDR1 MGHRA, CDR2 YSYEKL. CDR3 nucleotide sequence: TGCGCCAGCAGCCAAAGGGCTGACAGGGGGCAGGATGGCTACACCTTC. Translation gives CASSQRADRGQDGYTF.

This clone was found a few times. As DNA, the CDR3 is TGTGCCAGCAGACCCGGCCCCCCCAGCGAGCAGTACTTC. Its translation is CASRPGPPSEQYF. The chain combines TRBV28 with TRBJ2-7; D unresolved. Trimming pared 6 bases from V and 6 bases from J, leaving 15 bases between. The CDR3 length is 13 residues. CDR1 and CDR2 from the germline V gene are MDHEN and SYDVKM. Full variable domain (missing parts from reference TRBV28 and TRBJ2-7): DVKVTQSSRYLVKRTGEKVFLECVQDMDHENMFWYRQDPGLGLRLIYFSYDVKMKEKGDIPEGYSVSREKKERFSLILESASTNQTSMYLCASRPGPPSEQYFGPGTRLTVT.

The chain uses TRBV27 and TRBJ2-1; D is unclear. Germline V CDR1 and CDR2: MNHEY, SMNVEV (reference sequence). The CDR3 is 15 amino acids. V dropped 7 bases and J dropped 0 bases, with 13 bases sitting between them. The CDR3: CASTQSRSSYNEQFF. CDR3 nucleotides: TGTGCCAGCACCCAAAGCCGAAGCTCCTACAATGAGCAGTTCTTC.

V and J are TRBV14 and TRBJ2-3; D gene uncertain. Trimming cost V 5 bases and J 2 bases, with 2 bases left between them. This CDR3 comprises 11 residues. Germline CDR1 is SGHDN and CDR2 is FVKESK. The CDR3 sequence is CASSDTDTQYF. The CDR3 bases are TGTGCCAGCAGCGACACAGATACGCAGTATTTT.

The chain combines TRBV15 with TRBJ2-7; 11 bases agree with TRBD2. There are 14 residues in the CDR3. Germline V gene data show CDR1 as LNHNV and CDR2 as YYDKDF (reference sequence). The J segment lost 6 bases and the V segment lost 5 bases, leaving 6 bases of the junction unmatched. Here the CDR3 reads CATSHRLAGLEQYF. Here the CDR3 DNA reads TGTGCCACCAGCCATCGACTAGCGGGGCTCGAGCAGTACTTC.

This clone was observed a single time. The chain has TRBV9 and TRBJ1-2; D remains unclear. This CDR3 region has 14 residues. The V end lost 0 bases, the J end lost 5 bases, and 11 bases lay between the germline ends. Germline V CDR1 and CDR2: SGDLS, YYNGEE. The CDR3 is CASSVDGSAYGYTF. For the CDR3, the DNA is TGTGCCAGCAGCGTAGATGGCAGCGCATATGGCTACACCTTC.

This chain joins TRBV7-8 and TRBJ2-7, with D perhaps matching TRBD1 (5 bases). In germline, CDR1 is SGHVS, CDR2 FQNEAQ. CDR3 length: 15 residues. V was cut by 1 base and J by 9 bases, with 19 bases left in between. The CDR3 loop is CASSLDRSPPGVQYF. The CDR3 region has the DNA TGTGCCAGCAGCTTAGACAGGTCCCCCCCGGGTGTGCAGTACTTC.

The CDR3 DNA is TGTGCCAGCAGCCCCGGCGGGACAGGGAGGAGAAATGAGCAGTTCTTC. Amino acids: CASSPGGTGRRNEQFF. J is TRBJ2-1 and V is TRBV7-2, with 9 bases that match TRBD1. CDR3 length: 16 residues. The V segment lost 5 bases and the J segment 7 bases; nucleotides outside the gene matches: 12. Per the germline V gene, CDR1 is SGHTA and CDR2 is FQGNSA.

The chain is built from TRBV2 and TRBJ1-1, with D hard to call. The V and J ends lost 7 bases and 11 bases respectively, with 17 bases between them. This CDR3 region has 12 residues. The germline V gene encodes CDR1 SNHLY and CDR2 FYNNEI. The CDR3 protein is CASMITGDRAFF. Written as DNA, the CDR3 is TGTGCCAGCATGATCACCGGAGATAGGGCTTTCTTT.

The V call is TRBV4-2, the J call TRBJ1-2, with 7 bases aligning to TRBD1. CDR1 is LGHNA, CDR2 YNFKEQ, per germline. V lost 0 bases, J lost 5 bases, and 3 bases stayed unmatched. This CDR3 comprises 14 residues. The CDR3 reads CASSQDGTVYGYTF. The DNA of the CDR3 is TGTGCCAGCAGCCAAGATGGGACAGTTTATGGCTACACCTTC.

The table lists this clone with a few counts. The DNA for the CDR3 is TGTGCCAGCAGCGCAGGGGGCGCGAACACCGGGGAGCTGTTTTTT. Translating it yields CASSAGGANTGELFF. This chain links TRBV7-7 with TRBJ2-2, with 8 bases that match TRBD1. The CDR3 contains 15 residues. The ends lost 5 bases at V and 0 bases at J; junction bases unmatched: 2. The germline V gene has CDR1 SSHAT and CDR2 FNYEAQ (reference sequence).

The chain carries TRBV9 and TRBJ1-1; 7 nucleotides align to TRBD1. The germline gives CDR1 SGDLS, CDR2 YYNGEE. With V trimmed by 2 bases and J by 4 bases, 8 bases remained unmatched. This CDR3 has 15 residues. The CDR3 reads CASSVELQGFTEAFF. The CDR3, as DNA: TGTGCCAGCAGCGTTGAACTACAGGGGTTCACTGAAGCTTTCTTT. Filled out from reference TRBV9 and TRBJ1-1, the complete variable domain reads DSGVTQTPKHLITATGQRVTLRCSPRSGDLSVYWYQQSLDQGLQFLIQYYNGEERAKGNILERFSAQQFPDLHSELNLSSLELGDSALYFCASSVELQGFTEAFFGQGTRLTVV.

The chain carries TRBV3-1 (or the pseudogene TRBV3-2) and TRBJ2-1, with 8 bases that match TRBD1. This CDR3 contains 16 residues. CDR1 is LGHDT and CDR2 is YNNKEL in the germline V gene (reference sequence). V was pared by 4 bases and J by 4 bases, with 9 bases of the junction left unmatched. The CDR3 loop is CASSLRGQGQYNEQFF. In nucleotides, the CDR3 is TGTGCCAGCAGCCTTAGAGGACAGGGTCAATACAATGAGCAGTTCTTC.

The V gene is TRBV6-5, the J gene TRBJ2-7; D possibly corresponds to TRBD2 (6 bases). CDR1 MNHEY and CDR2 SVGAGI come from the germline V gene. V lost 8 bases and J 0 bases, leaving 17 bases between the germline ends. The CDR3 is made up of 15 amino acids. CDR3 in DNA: TGTGCCAGCGCCGGGACTCGCCCGGGCTCCTACGAGCAGTACTTC. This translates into CASAGTRPGSYEQYF.

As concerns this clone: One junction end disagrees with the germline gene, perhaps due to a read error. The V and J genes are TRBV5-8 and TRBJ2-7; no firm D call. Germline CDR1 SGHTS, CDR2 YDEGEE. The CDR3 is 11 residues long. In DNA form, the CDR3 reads TGTGCCAGCAGCTTAAGGACCGGGTCCATCTTC. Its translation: CASSLRTGSIF.

CDR3 in amino acids: CAISDSRDSPYEQYF. The CDR3 DNA is TGTGCCATCAGTGACTCCCGGGACAGTCCCTACGAGCAGTACTTC. The rearrangement links TRBV10-3 to TRBJ2-7, with 7 bases matching TRBD1. Looked up from germline, CDR1 is ENHRY and CDR2 is SYGVKD. The CDR3 totals 15 residues. Germline trimming cut 3 bases from V and 2 bases from J; bases unmatched to any gene: 7.

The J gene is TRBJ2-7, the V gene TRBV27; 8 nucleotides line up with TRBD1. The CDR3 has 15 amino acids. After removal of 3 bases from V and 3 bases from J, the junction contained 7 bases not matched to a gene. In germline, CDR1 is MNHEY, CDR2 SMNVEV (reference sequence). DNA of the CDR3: TGTGCCAGCAGTTTCCTCCGGACAGGGAACTACGAGCAGTACTTC. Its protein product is CASSFLRTGNYEQYF.

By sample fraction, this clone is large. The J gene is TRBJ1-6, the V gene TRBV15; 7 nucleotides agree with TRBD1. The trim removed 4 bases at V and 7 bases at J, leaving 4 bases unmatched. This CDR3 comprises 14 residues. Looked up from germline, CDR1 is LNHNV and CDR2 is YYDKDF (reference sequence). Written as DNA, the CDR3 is TGTGCCACCAGCACGGACAGGAAGAATTCACCCCTCCACTTT. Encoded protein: CATSTDRKNSPLHF. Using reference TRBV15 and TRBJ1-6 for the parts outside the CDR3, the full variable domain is DAMVIQNPRYQVTQFGKPVTLSCSQTLNHNVMYWYQQKSSQAPKLLFHYYDKDFNNEADTPDNFQSRRPNTSFCFLDIRSPGLGDTAMYLCATSTDRKNSPLHFGNGTRLTVT.

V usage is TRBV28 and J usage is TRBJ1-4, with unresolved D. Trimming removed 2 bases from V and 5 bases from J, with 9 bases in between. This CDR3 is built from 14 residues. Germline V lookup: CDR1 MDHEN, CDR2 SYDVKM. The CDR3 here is CASSLPGINEKLFF. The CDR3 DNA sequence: TGTGCCAGCAGTTTACCGGGCATAAATGAAAAACTGTTTTTT. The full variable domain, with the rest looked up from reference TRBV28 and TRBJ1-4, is DVKVTQSSRYLVKRTGEKVFLECVQDMDHENMFWYRQDPGLGLRLIYFSYDVKMKEKGDIPEGYSVSREKKERFSLILESASTNQTSMYLCASSLPGINEKLFFGSGTQLSVL.

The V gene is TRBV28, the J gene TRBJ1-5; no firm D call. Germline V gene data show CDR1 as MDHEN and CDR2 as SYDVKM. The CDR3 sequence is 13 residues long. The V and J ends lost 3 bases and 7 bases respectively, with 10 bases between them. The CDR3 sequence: CASSFFGEQPQHF. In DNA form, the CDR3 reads TGTGCCAGCAGTTTTTTCGGGGAACAGCCCCAGCATTTT. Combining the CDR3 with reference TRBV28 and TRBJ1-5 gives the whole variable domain DVKVTQSSRYLVKRTGEKVFLECVQDMDHENMFWYRQDPGLGLRLIYFSYDVKMKEKGDIPEGYSVSREKKERFSLILESASTNQTSMYLCASSFFGEQPQHFGDGTRLSIL.

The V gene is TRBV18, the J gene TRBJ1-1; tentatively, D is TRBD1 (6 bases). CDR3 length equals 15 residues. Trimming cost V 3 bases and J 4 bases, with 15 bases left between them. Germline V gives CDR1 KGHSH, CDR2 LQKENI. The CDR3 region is CASSPLRDMGTEAFF. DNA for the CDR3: TGTGCCAGCTCACCTCTTAGGGACATGGGCACTGAAGCTTTCTTT.

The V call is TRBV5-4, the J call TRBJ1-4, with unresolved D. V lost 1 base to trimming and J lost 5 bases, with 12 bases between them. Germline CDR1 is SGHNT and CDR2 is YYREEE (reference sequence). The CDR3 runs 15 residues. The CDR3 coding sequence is TGTGCCAGCAGCTTGAAGGGCTCGGGGAATGAAAAACTGTTTTTT. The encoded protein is CASSLKGSGNEKLFF.

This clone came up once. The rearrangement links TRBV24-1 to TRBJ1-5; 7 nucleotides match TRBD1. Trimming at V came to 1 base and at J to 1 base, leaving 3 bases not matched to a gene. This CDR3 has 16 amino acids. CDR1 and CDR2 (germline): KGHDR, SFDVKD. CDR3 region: CATSDFKGASNQPQHF. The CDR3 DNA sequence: TGTGCCACCAGTGATTTTAAGGGGGCGAGCAATCAGCCCCAGCATTTT.